The 14 T cell receptor beta chains in this list originate from one sample, sequenced in a study of molecular identifiers for immune sequencing clone quantification. TCRdb reprocessed the PCR reads via MiXCR and lists one record per CDR3 protein. The table has fewer than 350,000 distinct CDR3 sequences, about 23% seen once. The specimen was naive CD8+ T cells from blood, with Jurkat cell RNA spiked in. Regarding subset: FACS-sorted CD8+CD4-CCR7+CD45RA+ naive T cells. All receptors derive from a human donor in good health. Some libraries in this study had Jurkat cell RNA spiked in.

This clonotype appeared many times. The rearrangement joins TRBV4-3 to TRBJ1-5; D is unresolved. Trimming pared 1 base from V and 0 bases from J, leaving 4 bases between. The CDR3 is 14 amino acids. CDR1 LGHNA and CDR2 YSLEER come from the germline V gene. The CDR3 region has the DNA TGCGCCAGCAGCCAAGGTATTAGCAATCAGCCCCAGCATTTT. Translation: CASSQGISNQPQHF.

Many counts were recorded for this clonotype. The chain employs TRBV7-9 and TRBJ2-7; the D is unclear. The CDR3 is 14 amino acids. Deletions cut 5 bases from V and 2 bases from J, with 13 bases between. Germline assignment: CDR1 SEHNR and CDR2 FQNEAQ (reference sequence). As DNA, the CDR3 is TGTGCCAGCAGCAAGCCCGAGGAGCCCTACGAGCAGTACTTC. Translation gives CASSKPEEPYEQYF.

This clonotype was counted between two and nine times. The chain carries TRBV12-3 or TRBV12-4 and TRBJ2-1, with TRBD1 identical over 7 bases. The CDR3 has 15 amino acids. The J segment lost 5 bases and the V segment lost 5 bases, leaving 9 bases of the junction unmatched. The DNA for the CDR3 is TGTGCCAGCAGTCGTTCATGGGACAGCAACAATGAGCAGTTCTTC. Residues: CASSRSWDSNNEQFF.

The chain employs TRBV6-2 or TRBV6-3 and TRBJ2-5; a possible D gene is TRBD1 (6 bases). V lost 6 bases and J lost 9, with 23 bases in between. Germline CDR1 and CDR2: MNHEY and SVGEGT. The CDR3 loop spans 15 amino acids. The CDR3 DNA reads as TGTGCCAGCAGCCACTGGGGCAGGGGCTCGGAGTCCCAGTACTTC. It specifies CASSHWGRGSESQYF.

This rearrangement joins TRBV4-3 to TRBJ1-2; maybe TRBD1 (6 bases). V lost 0 bases and J lost 2, with 19 bases in between. Per the germline V gene, CDR1 is LGHNA and CDR2 is YSLEER. The CDR3 consists of 18 residues. CDR3 residues: CASSQEVAAAGENYGYTF. The CDR3 bases are TGCGCCAGCAGCCAAGAGGTCGCTGCGGCAGGGGAGAACTATGGCTACACCTTC.

This clonotype was detected many times. The gene calls are TRBV5-6 and TRBJ2-5; TRBD1 aligns across 7 bases. The V gene's germline CDR1 is SGHDT and CDR2 YYEEEE. V dropped 1 base and J dropped 2; count of bases not matched to a gene: 5. The CDR3 runs to 15 residues. CDR3: CASSLFGTAQETQYF. The CDR3 nucleotides read TGTGCCAGCAGCTTGTTCGGGACAGCGCAAGAGACCCAGTACTTC.

This clonotype was counted ten times or more. This sequence joins TRBV7-6 and TRBJ1-1; a weak D match, TRBD1 (6 bases). Germline V gene lookup returns CDR1 SGHVS and CDR2 FNYEAQ. V dropped 0 bases and J dropped 4 bases, with 9 bases sitting between them. The CDR3 contains 14 residues. In DNA, the CDR3 is TGTGCCAGCAGCTTAGCTGGGGGCGGCACTGAAGCTTTCTTT. Protein: CASSLAGGGTEAFF.

This clonotype was counted many times. The chain links TRBV5-6 to TRBJ2-7; 10 bases are shared with TRBD2. Germline lookup yields CDR1 SGHDT and CDR2 YYEEEE. The CDR3 has 20 amino acids. The ends lost 0 bases at V and 4 bases at J; junction bases unmatched: 19. The CDR3 reads CASSLGPRLAGVPVGYEQYF. DNA for the CDR3: TGTGCCAGCAGCTTGGGACCTCGTCTAGCGGGAGTCCCGGTTGGGTACGAGCAGTACTTC.

This clonotype was observed at least ten times. The V call is TRBV7-9, the J call TRBJ2-1; maybe TRBD1 (6 bases). Per germline, CDR1 SEHNR and CDR2 FQNEAQ (reference sequence). V lost 0 bases, J lost 9 bases, and 12 bases lay in between. The CDR3 sequence is 14 residues long. For the CDR3, the DNA is TGTGCCAGCAGCTTAGCGGGGGCCCTGACTGAGCAGTTCTTC. It specifies CASSLAGALTEQFF.

V is TRBV6-2 or TRBV6-3 and J is TRBJ2-2, with 8 positions matching TRBD2. The junction had 8 bases not matched to a gene; V was cut back by 2 bases and J by 3 bases. The CDR3 runs 17 residues. Germline CDR1 and CDR2: MNHEY and SVGEGT. CDR3 nucleotides: TGTGCCAGCAGTTACGTTTTAGCGGGAAAGTACACCGGGGAGCTGTTTTTT. It codes for CASSYVLAGKYTGELFF.

This clonotype was found a few times. This chain uses TRBV7-9 with TRBJ2-3; 12 nucleotides match TRBD2. The CDR3 is 19 amino acids. V was clipped by 3 bases and J by 5 bases; unmatched bases: 15. CDR1 and CDR2 from the germline V gene are SEHNR and FQNEAQ (reference sequence). Here the CDR3 DNA reads TGTGCCAGCAGCTTTCCCAGTCTTATCCTAGCGGGGGGGCTAGATACGCAGTATTTT. Its protein product is CASSFPSLILAGGLDTQYF.

The CDR3 nucleotides read TGTGCCATCAGTGAGTCAATGACTAGCGCGAACACAGATACGCAGTATTTT. Protein product: CAISESMTSANTDTQYF. The genes are TRBV10-3 and TRBJ2-3; TRBD2 aligns across 8 bases. CDR3 size: 17 residues. Trimming at V came to 0 bases and at J to 2 bases, leaving 7 bases not matched to a gene. Germline CDR1 and CDR2: ENHRY and SYGVKD.

Concerning this clonotype: This may be a read error, as it is one base from a much larger clone. The rearrangement links TRBV6-5 to TRBJ1-5; no clear D gene. Germline lookup yields CDR1 MNHEY and CDR2 SVGAGI. The V and J ends lost 3 bases and 4 bases respectively, with 13 bases between them. There are 15 residues in the CDR3. The DNA of the CDR3 is TGTGCCAGCAGTTATTCAGGTTTGGGTAATCAGCCCCAGCATTTT. Residues: CASSYSGLGNQPQHF.

This clonotype occurred a few times. The chain carries TRBV7-2 and TRBJ2-2; weak D call: TRBD2 (6 bases). The CDR3 length is 16 residues. The germline V gene encodes CDR1 SGHTA and CDR2 FQGNSA. Trimming shortened V by 1 base and J by 0 bases, and 9 bases separated the two germline ends. The CDR3 protein is CASSLVSGANTGELFF. In nucleotides, the CDR3 is TGTGCCAGCAGCTTAGTTAGCGGCGCGAACACCGGGGAGCTGTTTTTT.